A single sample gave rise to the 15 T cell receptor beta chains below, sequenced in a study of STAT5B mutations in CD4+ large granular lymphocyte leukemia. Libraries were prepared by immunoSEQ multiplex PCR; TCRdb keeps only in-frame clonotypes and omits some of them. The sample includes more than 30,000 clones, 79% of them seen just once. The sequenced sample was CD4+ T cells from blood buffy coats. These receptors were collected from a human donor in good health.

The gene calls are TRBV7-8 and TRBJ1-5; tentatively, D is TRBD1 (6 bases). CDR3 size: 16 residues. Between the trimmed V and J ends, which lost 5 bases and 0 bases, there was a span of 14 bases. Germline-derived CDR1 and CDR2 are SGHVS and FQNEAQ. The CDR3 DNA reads TGTGCCAGCAGCCCCAGACAGGACCTTAGCAATCAGCCCCAGCATTTT. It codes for CASSPRQDLSNQPQHF.

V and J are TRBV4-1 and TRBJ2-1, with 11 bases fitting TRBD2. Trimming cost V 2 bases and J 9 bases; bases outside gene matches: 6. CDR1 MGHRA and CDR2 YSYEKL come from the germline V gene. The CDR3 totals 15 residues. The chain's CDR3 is CASSQLAGGAGEQFF. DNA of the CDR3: TGCGCCAGCAGCCAACTAGCGGGAGGAGCTGGTGAGCAGTTCTTC.

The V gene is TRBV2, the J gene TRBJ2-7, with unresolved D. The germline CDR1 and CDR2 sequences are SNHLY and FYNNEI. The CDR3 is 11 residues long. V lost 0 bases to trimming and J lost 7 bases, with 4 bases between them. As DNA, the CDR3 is TGTGCCAGCAGTGAAGCCGTGGAGCAGTACTTC. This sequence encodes CASSEAVEQYF.

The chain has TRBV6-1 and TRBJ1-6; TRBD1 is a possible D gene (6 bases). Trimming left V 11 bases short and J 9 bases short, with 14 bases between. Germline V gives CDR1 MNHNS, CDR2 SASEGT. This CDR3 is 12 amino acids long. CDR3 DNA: TGTGCCGTCGGGGGCAGGGGTTCACCCCTCCACTTT. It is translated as CAVGGRGSPLHF.

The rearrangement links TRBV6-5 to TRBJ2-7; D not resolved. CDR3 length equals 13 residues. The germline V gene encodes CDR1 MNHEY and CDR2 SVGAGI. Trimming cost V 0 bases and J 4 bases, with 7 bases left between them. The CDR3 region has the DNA TGTGCCAGCAGTTACTCGACTGGATACGAGCAGTACTTC. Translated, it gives CASSYSTGYEQYF.

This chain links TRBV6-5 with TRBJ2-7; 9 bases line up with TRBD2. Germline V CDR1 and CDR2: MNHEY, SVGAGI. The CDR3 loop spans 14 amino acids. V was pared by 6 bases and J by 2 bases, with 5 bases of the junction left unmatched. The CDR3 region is CASSGSGSTYEQYF. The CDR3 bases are TGTGCCAGCAGCGGTAGCGGGAGTACCTACGAGCAGTACTTC.

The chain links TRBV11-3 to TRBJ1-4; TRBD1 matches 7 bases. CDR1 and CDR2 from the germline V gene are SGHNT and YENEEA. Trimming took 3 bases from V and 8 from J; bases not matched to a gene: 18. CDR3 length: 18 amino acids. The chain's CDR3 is CASSLPPTGQGTVEKLFF. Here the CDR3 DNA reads TGTGCCAGCAGCTTGCCGCCGACAGGGCAGGGGACAGTGGAAAAACTGTTTTTT.

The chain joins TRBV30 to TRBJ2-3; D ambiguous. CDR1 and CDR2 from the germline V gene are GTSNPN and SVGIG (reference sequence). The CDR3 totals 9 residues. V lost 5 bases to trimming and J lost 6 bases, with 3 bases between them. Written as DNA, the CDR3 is TGTGCCTGGGGGGATACGCAGTATTTT. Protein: CAWGDTQYF.

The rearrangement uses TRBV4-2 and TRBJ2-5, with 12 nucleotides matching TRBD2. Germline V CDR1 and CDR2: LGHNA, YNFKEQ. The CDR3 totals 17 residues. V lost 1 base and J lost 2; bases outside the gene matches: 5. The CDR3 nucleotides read TGTGCCAGCAGCCAAGGCCCCGGGACTAGCGGGCAAGAGACCCAGTACTTC. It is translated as CASSQGPGTSGQETQYF.

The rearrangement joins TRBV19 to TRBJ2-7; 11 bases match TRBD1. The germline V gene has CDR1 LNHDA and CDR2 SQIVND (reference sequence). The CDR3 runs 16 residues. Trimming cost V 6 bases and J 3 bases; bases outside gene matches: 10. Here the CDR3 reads CASSTDAGTGGYEQYF. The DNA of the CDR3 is TGTGCCAGTAGCACAGACGCCGGGACAGGGGGCTACGAGCAGTACTTC.

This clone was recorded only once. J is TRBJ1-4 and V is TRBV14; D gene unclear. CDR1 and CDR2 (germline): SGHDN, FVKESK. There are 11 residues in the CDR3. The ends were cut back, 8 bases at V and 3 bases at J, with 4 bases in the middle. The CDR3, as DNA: TGTGCCAGCGGGTCTAATGAAAAACTGTTTTTT. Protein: CASGSNEKLFF.

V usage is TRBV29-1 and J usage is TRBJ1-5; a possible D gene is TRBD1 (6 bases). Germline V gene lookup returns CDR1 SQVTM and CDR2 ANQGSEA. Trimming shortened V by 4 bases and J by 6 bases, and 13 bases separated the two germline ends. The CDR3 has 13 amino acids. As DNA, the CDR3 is TGCAGCGTTGTTACGGGGGGCGGTCAGCCCCAGCATTTT. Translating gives CSVVTGGGQPQHF.

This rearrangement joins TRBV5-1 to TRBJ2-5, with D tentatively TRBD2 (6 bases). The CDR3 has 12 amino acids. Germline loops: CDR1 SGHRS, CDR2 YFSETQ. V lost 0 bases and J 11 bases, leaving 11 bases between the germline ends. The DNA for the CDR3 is TGCGCCAGCAGCTTGGATAGGAGGGAGCAGTACTTC. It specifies CASSLDRREQYF.

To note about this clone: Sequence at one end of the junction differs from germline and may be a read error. CDR3 bases: TGCGCCAGCAGCTTGGAAGCCGGACTAGCGGGAGTCGGTTTTATCTTC. Translating it yields CASSLEAGLAGVGFIF. The V gene is TRBV5-1, the J gene TRBJ2-1; 13 bases are shared with TRBD2. CDR1 is SGHRS and CDR2 is YFSETQ in the germline V gene. This CDR3 has 16 residues.

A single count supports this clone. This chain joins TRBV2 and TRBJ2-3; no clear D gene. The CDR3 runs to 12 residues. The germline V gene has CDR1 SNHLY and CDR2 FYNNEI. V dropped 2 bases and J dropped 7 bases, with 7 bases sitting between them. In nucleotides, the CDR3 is TGTGCCAGCAGTGAAAGGAGTTATACGCAGTATTTT. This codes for CASSERSYTQYF.